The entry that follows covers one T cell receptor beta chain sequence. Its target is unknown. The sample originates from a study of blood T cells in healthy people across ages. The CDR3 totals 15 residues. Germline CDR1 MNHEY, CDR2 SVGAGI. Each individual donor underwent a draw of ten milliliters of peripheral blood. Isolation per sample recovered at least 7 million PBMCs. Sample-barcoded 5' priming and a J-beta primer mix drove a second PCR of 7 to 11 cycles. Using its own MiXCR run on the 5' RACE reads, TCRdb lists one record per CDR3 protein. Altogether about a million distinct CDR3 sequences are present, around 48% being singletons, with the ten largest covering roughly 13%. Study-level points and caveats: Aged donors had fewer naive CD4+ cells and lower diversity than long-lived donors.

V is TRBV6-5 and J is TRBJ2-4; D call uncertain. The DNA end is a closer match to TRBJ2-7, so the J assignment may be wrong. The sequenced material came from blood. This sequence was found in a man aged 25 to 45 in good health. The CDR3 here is CASSYSSLGTYEQYF. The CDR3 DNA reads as TGTGCCAGCAGTTACTCCTCTCTAGGGACCTACGAGCAGTACTTC.